These T cell receptor beta chains were read from a single sample in a study of shared clonotypes between healthy human individuals. Sequencing used immunoSEQ multiplex PCR; TCRdb keeps in-frame clones, though not all of them. The sample gives approximately 470,000 clones, about 84% of which show up once; about 12% is in the top ten. Source material: PBMCs. These receptors came from a woman in her thirties or forties in good health. Some clones in this sample may be carry-over from other donors' samples. Each CDR3 is given with its conserved first and last residue. The order of the fields is J gene, clone size, D gene, V gene, CDR3 protein, CDR3 DNA. The D gene is left open where the match is weak. For some rows the clone size is stated as once, few or many, or as a class when expanded; others skip it.

>TRBJ2-3|.|TRBD2|TRBV14
CASSLYISGRAADTQYF
TGTGCCAGCAGTCTATATATTAGCGGGAGGGCCGCAGATACGCAGTATTTT
>TRBJ2-1|many|.|TRBV4-1
CASSQDREQFF
TGCGCCAGCAGCCAAGACAGGGAGCAGTTCTTC
>TRBJ1-2|.|TRBD1|TRBV28
CASSSGQGGGGYTF
TGTGCCAGCAGTTCCGGACAGGGGGGTGGTGGCTACACCTTC
>TRBJ1-2|.|.|TRBV5-4
CASSRSEWAPQDGYTF
TGCGCCAGCAGCCGCTCCGAGTGGGCCCCGCAGGATGGCTACACCTTC
>TRBJ2-3|.|TRBD2|TRBV15
CATSRDRGGRVAGDTQYF
TGTGCCACCAGCAGAGATCGTGGCGGGAGGGTGGCGGGAGATACGCAGTATTTT
>TRBJ2-5|.|TRBD2|TRBV28
CAITTSGETQYF
TGTGCCATCACGACTAGCGGAGAGACCCAGTACTTC
>TRBJ1-2|.|.|TRBV21-1
CASSKVGGTAQGDKRRTNYGYTF
TGTGCCAGCAGCAAAGTGGGGGGTACAGCCCAGGGGGACAAAAGAAGAACTAACTATGGCTACACCTTC
>TRBJ2-1|.|.|TRBV4-3
CASSQDGKYNEQFF
TGCGCCAGCAGCCAAGATGGGAAGTACAATGAGCAGTTCTTC
>TRBJ2-5|.|TRBD2|TRBV27
CASSPGTSGRETQYF
TGTGCCAGCAGTCCCGGGACTAGCGGGAGAGAGACCCAGTACTTC
>TRBJ2-3|.|TRBD2|TRBV5-1
CASSPPTGGPTDTQYF
TGCGCCAGCAGCCCCCCGACGGGAGGCCCAACAGATACGCAGTATTTT
>TRBJ2-1|.|.|TRBV27
CASSLARTVHNEQFF
TGTGCCAGCAGTTTGGCCAGGACAGTACACAATGAGCAGTTCTTC
>TRBJ2-1|.|TRBD2|TRBV19
CASNPRGAGGSNEQFF
TGTGCCAGTAATCCGCGGGGAGCGGGAGGGAGCAATGAGCAGTTCTTC
>TRBJ2-3|.|TRBD2|TRBV7-2
CASSPSGRTDTQYF
TGTGCCAGCAGCCCTAGCGGACGCACAGATACGCAGTATTTT
>TRBJ2-7|once|TRBD1|TRBV27
CASSLRQGLLYEQYF
TGTGCCAGCAGTCTGAGACAGGGCCTTCTCTACGAGCAGTACTTC
>TRBJ2-7|.|TRBD1|TRBV29-1
CSVTPDRAGEQYF
TGCAGCGTCACGCCGGACAGGGCGGGAGAGCAGTACTTC
>TRBJ2-7|.|.|TRBV11-2
CASSLVLTEPNEQYF
TGTGCCAGCAGCTTAGTACTGACAGAGCCTAACGAGCAGTACTTC
>TRBJ1-1|.|.|TRBV28
CASSWAGRTEAFF
TGTGCCAGCAGCTGGGCAGGGCGAACTGAAGCTTTCTTT
>TRBJ2-1|.|TRBD1|TRBV4-1
CASSQGRRTGPPNEQFF
TGCGCCAGCAGCCAAGGAAGACGGACAGGGCCCCCCAATGAGCAGTTCTTC
>TRBJ1-2|.|.|TRBV28
CASSPSPLNYGYTF
TGTGCCAGCAGCCCTAGTCCCCTAAACTATGGCTACACCTTC
>TRBJ1-1|.|.|TRBV27
CASSSRGGTEAFF
TGTGCCAGCAGTTCCCGAGGGGGCACTGAAGCTTTCTTT
>TRBJ1-3|.|.|TRBV7-2
CASSLGVGNTIYF
TGTGCCAGCAGCTTAGGAGTTGGAAACACCATATATTTT
>TRBJ1-1|.|.|TRBV4-1
CASSRRKEPLNTEAFF
TGCGCCAGCAGCCGACGCAAGGAGCCGCTGAACACTGAAGCTTTCTTT
>TRBJ2-2|.|TRBD2|TRBV7-6
CASSPRLGGLAGTGELFF
TGTGCCAGCAGCCCTAGGTTAGGTGGACTAGCGGGCACCGGGGAGCTGTTTTTT
>TRBJ1-1|few|.|TRBV2
CASSDGGRTEAFF
TGTGCCAGCAGCGATGGGGGTCGGACTGAAGCTTTCTTT
>TRBJ2-7|many|.|TRBV28
CASSPRGQISYEQYF
TGTGCCAGCAGTCCCCGCGGACAGATCTCCTACGAGCAGTACTTC
>TRBJ1-1|once|.|TRBV5-4
CASSRPGRGNTEAFF
TGTGCCAGCAGCCGCCCGGGACGGGGGAACACTGAAGCTTTCTTT
>TRBJ2-5|.|.|TRBV7-2
CASSLAGKETQYF
TGTGCCAGCAGCTTAGCGGGTAAAGAGACCCAGTACTTC
>TRBJ2-1|few|.|TRBV2
CASLGVNEQFF
TGTGCCAGCCTGGGGGTCAATGAGCAGTTCTTC
>TRBJ1-1|.|.|TRBV30
CAWSARRDTEAFF
TGTGCCTGGAGTGCGAGGAGGGACACTGAAGCTTTCTTT
>TRBJ1-1|.|TRBD1|TRBV5-6
CASSFFAIDRANTEAFF
TGTGCCAGCAGCTTTTTCGCCATTGACAGGGCGAACACTGAAGCTTTCTTT
>TRBJ2-2|once|TRBD2|TRBV19
CASSIGLAGDTGELFF
TGTGCCAGTAGTATTGGGCTAGCGGGAGACACCGGGGAGCTGTTTTTT
>TRBJ1-2|.|.|TRBV2
CARTSANYGYTF
TGTGCCAGAACGTCAGCTAACTATGGCTACACCTTC
>TRBJ2-7|.|.|TRBV4-1
CASSTPFEGRVQYF
TGCGCCAGCAGCACTCCCTTCGAGGGGCGGGTGCAGTACTTC
>TRBJ2-1|.|.|TRBV7-6
CASSLSGSYNEQFF
TGTGCCAGCAGCTTAAGCGGCTCCTACAATGAGCAGTTCTTC
>TRBJ2-5|.|TRBD1|TRBV15
CATSRDRAGRETQYF
TGTGCCACCAGCCGGGACAGGGCGGGTAGGGAGACCCAGTACTTC
>TRBJ1-5|.|.|TRBV2
CASSEAKGDSNQPQHF
TGTGCCAGCAGTGAAGCGAAAGGGGATAGCAATCAGCCCCAGCATTTT
>TRBJ1-2|.|.|TRBV6-1
CASSEAWGGGYTF
TGTGCCAGCAGTGAAGCTTGGGGTGGTGGCTACACCTTC
>TRBJ2-7|.|.|TRBV30
CAWSVTSGLLYEQYF
TGTGCCTGGAGTGTAACGTCGGGGCTTCTTTACGAGCAGTACTTC
>TRBJ1-2|.|.|TRBV6-1
CASSEPGHYGYTF
TGTGCCAGCAGTGAACCGGGGCACTATGGCTACACCTTC
>TRBJ2-3|.|.|TRBV27
CASSLSPHTDTQYF
TGTGCCAGCAGTTTATCCCCCCACACAGATACGCAGTATTTT
>TRBJ1-1|.|.|TRBV10-3
CAISELAGNTEAFF
TGTGCCATCAGTGAGTTGGCCGGGAACACTGAAGCTTTCTTT
>TRBJ1-3|.|TRBD1|TRBV6-1
CASTLTGTGNTIYF
TGTGCCAGCACTTTGACAGGGACTGGAAACACCATATATTTT
>TRBJ1-2|.|.|TRBV2
CASSAAGINYGYTF
TGTGCCAGCAGTGCAGCAGGGATTAACTATGGCTACACCTTC
>TRBJ1-5|.|.|TRBV28
CASSFGVRGVQPQHF
TGTGCCAGCAGTTTTGGGGTTCGGGGTGTTCAGCCCCAGCATTTT
>TRBJ1-2|few|.|TRBV5-5
CATQGQHYGYTF
TGTGCCACCCAGGGACAACACTATGGCTACACCTTC
>TRBJ2-3|.|.|TRBV6-1
CASSEVIADLTDTQYF
TGTGCCAGCAGTGAAGTAATAGCGGACCTCACAGATACGCAGTATTTT
>TRBJ1-3|.|.|TRBV11-2
CASSLSSAPTSGNTIYF
TGTGCCAGCAGCTTATCCAGCGCGCCAACCTCTGGAAACACCATATATTTT
>TRBJ2-7|.|TRBD1|TRBV7-2
CASSLGGQGYEQYF
TGTGCCAGCAGCTTAGGGGGACAGGGCTACGAGCAGTACTTC
>TRBJ2-7|.|TRBD2|TRBV5-1
CASSYLPTSGSGALSYEQYF
TGCGCCAGCAGCTACCTACCAACTAGCGGGAGTGGTGCCCTCTCCTACGAGCAGTACTTC
>TRBJ2-1|.|TRBD2|TRBV30
CAWSLYTSGKLPEQFF
TGTGCCTGGAGTCTCTATACTAGCGGGAAACTCCCAGAGCAGTTCTTC
>TRBJ1-6|.|TRBD1|TRBV4-2
CASSQATQGAVNSPLHF
TGTGCCAGCAGCCAGGCTACACAGGGGGCCGTGAATTCACCCCTCCACTTT
>TRBJ1-1|.|TRBD1|TRBV15
CATSRPRDRGTEAFF
TGTGCCACCAGCAGGCCCCGGGACAGGGGGACTGAAGCTTTCTTT